The clone carrying this T cell receptor (beta chain) was counted only a few times. Its antigen is currently unknown. The sample comes from a study of response to subunit inactivated influenza vaccine. Study-level results: Authors suggested that a seasonal influenza vaccination recruits few new T cells each time.

V lost 1 base, J lost 4 bases, and 10 bases lay in between. The CDR3 is 14 amino acids. TCRdb fed the RT-PCR reads into MiXCR, producing one record per CDR3 protein. The sample has hundreds of thousands of distinct CDR3 sequences, about 10% seen once. The chain has TRBV12-3 or TRBV12-4 and TRBJ1-2; perhaps TRBD1 as D (5 bases). The source material was PBMCs from blood, sampled more than 35 days after vaccination. The receptor comes from a man aged 50-59 years who received an inactivated influenza vaccine. The CDR3 loop reads CASSLGGDAYGYTF. The CDR3 bases are TGTGCCAGCAGTTTAGGTGGGGACGCCTATGGCTACACCTTC.